These T cell receptor beta chains were read from a single sample in a study of T cells of healthy individuals. TCRdb reanalysed the 5' RACE reads using MiXCR and keeps one entry per CDR3 protein. The sample lists around 100,000 distinct CDR3 sequences; 17% were seen once. These receptors all stem from a human donor in good health. Both conserved end residues are part of each CDR3. Fields, in order: J gene, D gene, clone size, V gene, CDR3 DNA, CDR3 protein. The D gene is left open where the match is weak. Some rows have no size entry. The others give once, few or many, or a class for an expanded clone.

>TRBJ1-1|TRBD1|.|TRBV2
TGTGCCAGCAGCGGGACAGGGGTGAACACTGAAGCTTTCTTT
CASSGTGVNTEAFF
>TRBJ2-2|TRBD2|once|TRBV10-3
TGTGCCATCTCAGGAGCGGGGGGGCCTGACGGGGAGCTGTTTTTT
CAISGAGGPDGELFF
>TRBJ2-5|TRBD1|.|TRBV12-3/TRBV12-4
TGTGCCAGCAGTTTCCACCGGGACAGGAAAGAGACCCAGTACTTC
CASSFHRDRKETQYF
>TRBJ2-7|.|.|TRBV20-1
TGCAGTGCTCGTCGAACAGAGAACTCCTACGAGCAGTACTTC
CSARRTENSYEQYF
>TRBJ2-1|.|.|TRBV6-2/TRBV6-3
TGTGCCAGCAGTTACTCGAGAAAGGTTGAGCAGTTCTTC
CASSYSRKVEQFF
>TRBJ2-1|.|.|TRBV7-8
TGTGCCAGCAGCTTAGCCCCTCTAGTGGCAGGGAAGAATGAGCAGTTCTTC
CASSLAPLVAGKNEQFF
>TRBJ2-3|TRBD1|.|TRBV2
TGTGCCAGCAGTGACAGGGGGAAGGATACGCAGTATTTT
CASSDRGKDTQYF
>TRBJ2-1|TRBD1|few|TRBV3-1
TGTGCCAGCAGGCAAGGCCGGGACAGTCCCTACAATGAGCAGTTCTTC
CASRQGRDSPYNEQFF
>TRBJ1-5|.|.|TRBV12-3/TRBV12-4
TGTGCCAGCAGCCCCCCCAGCTATCAGCCCCAGCATTTT
CASSPPSYQPQHF
>TRBJ2-5|.|.|TRBV20-1
TGCTGTGGAACAGGGAGCTCCGAGACCCAGTACTTC
CCGTGSSETQYF